This T cell receptor (beta chain) was sequenced during a study of cytomegalovirus exposure and HLA in healthy donors. Study overall: Genotyping of hundreds of donors showed that around 81% belonged to the Caucasian-associated ancestry cluster. Whole-study results and caveats: A later analysis appeared to link common viral pathogens to several of the most significant clusters. The likely explanation for a cluster of highly shared sequence variants was sequencing artifact.

V lost 8 bases, J lost 2 bases, and 13 bases lay in between. This CDR3 is 13 amino acids long. CDR1 is MDHEN and CDR2 is SYDVKM in the germline V gene. The donors (healthy individuals) were bone marrow donors. Comment on this clone: What it binds is unknown.

The PCR made use of 60 Vbeta and 13 Jbeta primers. Some clones are missing from TCRdb's copy, which holds only in-frame ones; the method was immunoSEQ multiplex PCR. The sample has more than 40,000 clones. The receptor was derived from a man between 35 and 55 years old in good health and CMV-seropositive. The source material was PBMCs. The chain couples TRBV28 to TRBJ2-7, with D tentatively TRBD1 (6 bases). CDR3 sequence reads: CASRTDGAYEQYF. Here the CDR3 DNA reads TGTGCCAGCCGGACAGACGGGGCCTACGAGCAGTACTTC.